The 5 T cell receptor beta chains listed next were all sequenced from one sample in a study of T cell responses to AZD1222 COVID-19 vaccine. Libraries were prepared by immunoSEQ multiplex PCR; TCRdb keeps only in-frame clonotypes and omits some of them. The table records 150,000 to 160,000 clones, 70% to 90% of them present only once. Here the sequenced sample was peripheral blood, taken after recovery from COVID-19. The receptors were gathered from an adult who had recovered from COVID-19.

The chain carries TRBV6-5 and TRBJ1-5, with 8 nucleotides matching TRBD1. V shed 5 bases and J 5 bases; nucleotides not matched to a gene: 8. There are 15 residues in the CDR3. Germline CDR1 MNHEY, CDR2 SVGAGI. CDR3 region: CASSNRQGKHQPQHF. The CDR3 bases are TGTGCCAGCAGTAACCGACAGGGGAAACATCAGCCCCAGCATTTT.

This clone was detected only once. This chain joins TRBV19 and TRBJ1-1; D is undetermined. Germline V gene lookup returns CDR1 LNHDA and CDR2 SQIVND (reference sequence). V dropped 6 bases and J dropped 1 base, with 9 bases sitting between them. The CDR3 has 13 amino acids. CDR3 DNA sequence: TGTGCCAGTAGCAGGCGAAAGAACACTGAAGCTTTCTTT. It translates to CASSRRKNTEAFF.

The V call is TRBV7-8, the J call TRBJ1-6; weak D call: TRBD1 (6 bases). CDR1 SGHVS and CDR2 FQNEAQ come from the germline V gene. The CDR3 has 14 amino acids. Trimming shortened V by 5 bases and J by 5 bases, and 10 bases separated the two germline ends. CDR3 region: CASSRGPNNSPLHF. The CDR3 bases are TGTGCCAGCAGCCGGGGGCCTAATAATTCACCCCTCCACTTT.

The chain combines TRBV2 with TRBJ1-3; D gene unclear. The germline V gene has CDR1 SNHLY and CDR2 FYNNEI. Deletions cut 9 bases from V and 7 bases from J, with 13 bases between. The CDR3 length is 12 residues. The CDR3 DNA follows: TGTGCCAGAGGGCACCCGAGTAACACCATATATTTT. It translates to CARGHPSNTIYF.

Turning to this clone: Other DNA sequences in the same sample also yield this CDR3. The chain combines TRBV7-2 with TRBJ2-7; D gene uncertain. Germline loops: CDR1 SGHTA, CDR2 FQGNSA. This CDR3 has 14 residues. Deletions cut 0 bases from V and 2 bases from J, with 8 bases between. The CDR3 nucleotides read TGTGCCAGCAGCTTAGCAGGCAGAACCTACGAGCAGTACTTC. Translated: CASSLAGRTYEQYF.